What follows are 18 T cell receptor beta chains derived from one specimen sequenced in a study of blood T cell repertoires in COVID-19. Clones were read by immunoSEQ multiplex PCR, and TCRdb kept only the in-frame ones, dropping some. The table has roughly 18,000 clones, about 90% seen once; the top ten hold 3.5% to 4.5%. Input material: peripheral blood. The source of these receptors is a human donor in a cohort sampled during active COVID-19.

The genes are TRBV7-2 and TRBJ2-3; D might be TRBD2 (6 bases). This CDR3 contains 16 residues. The germline gives CDR1 SGHTA, CDR2 FQGNSA. Trimming shortened V by 2 bases and J by 2 bases, and 14 bases separated the two germline ends. As DNA, the CDR3 is TGTGCCAGCAGCTTACGACCGGGACTCACCACAGATACGCAGTATTTT. Protein sequence: CASSLRPGLTTDTQYF.

This rearrangement joins TRBV7-6 to TRBJ2-3; 10 bases are shared with TRBD1. Germline V gene sequence: CDR1 SGHVS, CDR2 FNYEAQ. The CDR3 runs to 15 residues. J lost 7 bases, V lost 5 bases, and 9 bases had no gene match. The CDR3 DNA follows: TGTGCCAGCAGCAAGACAGGGGGCACCCGGAATACGCAGTATTTT. This gives the protein CASSKTGGTRNTQYF. Drawing the rest from reference TRBV7-6 and TRBJ2-3, the complete variable domain is GAGVSQSPRYKVTKRGQDVALRCDPISGHVSLYWYRQALGQGPEFLTYFNYEAQQDKSGLPNDRFSAERPEGSISTLTIQRTEQRDSAMYRCASSKTGGTRNTQYFGPGTRLTVL.

CDR3 DNA sequence: TGTGCCAGCAGTGATCGGAGACAGTGGCAATACAATGAGCAGTTCTTC. This codes for CASSDRRQWQYNEQFF. The chain uses TRBV2 and TRBJ2-1, with D possibly TRBD1 on 5 matching bases. Trimming took 3 bases from V and 4 from J, leaving 16 bases between them. CDR3 length equals 16 residues. Germline values: CDR1 SNHLY, CDR2 FYNNEI.

This chain joins TRBV11-3 and TRBJ2-2, with TRBD1 as a possible D gene (5 bases). Germline CDR1 SGHNT, CDR2 YENEEA. There are 13 residues in the CDR3. Trimming stripped 0 bases from V and 6 bases from J, with 5 bases between. The DNA for the CDR3 is TGTGCCAGCAGCTTAGAAGGGGCCGGGGAGCTGTTTTTT. Protein product: CASSLEGAGELFF. The full variable domain, completed using reference TRBV11-3 and TRBJ2-2, is EAGVVQSPRYKIIEKKQPVAFWCNPISGHNTLYWYLQNLGQGPELLIRYENEEAVDDSQLPKDRFSAERLKGVDSTLKIQPAELGDSAVYLCASSLEGAGELFFGEGSRLTVL.

The chain employs TRBV5-6 and TRBJ2-7; D possibly corresponds to TRBD2 (6 bases). The germline V gene encodes CDR1 SGHDT and CDR2 YYEEEE. Trimming pared 4 bases from V and 4 bases from J, leaving 21 bases between. The CDR3 runs 16 residues. This CDR3 reads CASSPPGVGNRYEQYF. CDR3 bases: TGTGCCAGCAGCCCCCCGGGGGTAGGTAATCGATACGAGCAGTACTTC.

The chain links TRBV3-1 (or the pseudogene TRBV3-2) to TRBJ2-7; weak D call: TRBD1 (6 bases). V lost 4 bases and J 4 bases, leaving 8 bases between the germline ends. The CDR3 length is 12 residues. Per the germline V gene, CDR1 is LGHDT and CDR2 is YNNKEL (reference sequence). The CDR3 bases are TGTGCCAGCAGCCGGACAGAGTACGAGCAGTACTTC. Its translation: CASSRTEYEQYF.

The rearrangement links TRBV4-3 to TRBJ2-5; 7 nucleotides agree with TRBD2. Trimming took 1 base from V and 4 from J; bases not matched to a gene: 0. Germline V gene data show CDR1 as LGHNA and CDR2 as YSLEER. The CDR3 has 13 residues. CDR3 loop: CASSQGEGETQYF. The CDR3 DNA is TGCGCCAGCAGCCAAGGGGAGGGAGAGACCCAGTACTTC.

The J gene is TRBJ2-7, the V gene TRBV29-1; perhaps TRBD2 as D (6 bases). CDR3 length equals 11 residues. V gave up 4 bases and J gave up 6 bases, with 10 bases separating them. Germline-derived CDR1 and CDR2 are SQVTM and ANQGSEA. CDR3 in amino acids: CSVVWGVEQYV. CDR3 coding DNA: TGCAGCGTTGTTTGGGGGGTCGAGCAGTACGTC.

The chain uses TRBV11-2 and TRBJ1-1; TRBD1 might be the D (5 bases). The CDR3 totals 15 residues. V gave up 1 base and J gave up 0 bases, with 9 bases separating them. Germline V lookup: CDR1 SGHAT, CDR2 FQNNGV. CDR3 residues: CASSLVWTMNTEAFF. CDR3 DNA sequence: TGTGCCAGCAGCTTAGTCTGGACAATGAACACTGAAGCTTTCTTT.

The chain employs TRBV4-3 and TRBJ2-1; D perhaps matches TRBD2 (5 bases). The CDR3 has 16 residues. V was shortened by 3 bases and J by 3 bases, with 15 bases between the two germline ends. Germline V gene lookup returns CDR1 LGHNA and CDR2 YSLEER. CDR3 loop: CASSQTPGLHYNEQFF. CDR3 bases: TGCGCCAGCAGCCAGACCCCCGGACTGCACTACAATGAGCAGTTCTTC.

V usage is TRBV10-3 and J usage is TRBJ1-2; weak D call: TRBD1 (6 bases). The ends were cut back, 4 bases at V and 4 bases at J, with 19 bases in the middle. In germline, CDR1 is ENHRY, CDR2 SYGVKD. This CDR3 region has 16 residues. The CDR3 is CAISVIGDTTGYGYTF. CDR3 DNA sequence: TGTGCCATCAGTGTCATCGGGGACACCACTGGCTATGGCTACACCTTC.

The genes are TRBV7-2 and TRBJ1-1; perhaps TRBD1 as D (6 bases). The germline gives CDR1 SGHTA, CDR2 FQGNSA. This CDR3 region has 14 residues. The V end was cut by 5 bases, the J end by 0 bases, with 10 bases between. As DNA, the CDR3 is TGTGCCAGCAGCCCACAGGGAGTGAACACTGAAGCTTTCTTT. Residues: CASSPQGVNTEAFF.

This clone occurred a few times. The V call is TRBV6-2 or TRBV6-3, the J call TRBJ2-1, with 15 positions matching TRBD2. Germline CDR1 is MNHEY and CDR2 is SVGEGT. V lost 4 bases and J lost 4; bases outside the gene matches: 5. The CDR3 is 17 residues long. The CDR3 nucleotides read TGTGCCAGCAGTTCAGGACTAGCGGGGGGGCCTTACAATGAGCAGTTCTTC. It is translated as CASSSGLAGGPYNEQFF.

CDR3 DNA sequence: TGTGCCAGCAGCCCCGGAGGGCTAGCGGGGGAGTACAATGAGCAGTTCTTC. Its protein is CASSPGGLAGEYNEQFF. The V gene is TRBV9, the J gene TRBJ2-1; 10 nucleotides line up with TRBD2. The CDR3 contains 17 residues. CDR1 and CDR2 from the germline V gene are SGDLS and YYNGEE. V was pared by 4 bases and J by 4 bases, with 11 bases of the junction left unmatched.

The rearrangement links TRBV9 to TRBJ2-7, with D perhaps TRBD2 (6 bases). Germline V gene lookup returns CDR1 SGDLS and CDR2 YYNGEE. CDR3 size: 14 residues. V was pared by 6 bases and J by 1 base, with 14 bases between. CDR3 loop: CASMEGLLSYEQYV. Here the CDR3 DNA reads TGTGCCAGCATGGAGGGACTCCTTTCCTACGAGCAGTACGTC.

This rearrangement joins TRBV4-1 to TRBJ2-1, with D possibly TRBD1 on 6 matching bases. This CDR3 contains 13 residues. Trimming removed 6 bases from V and 7 bases from J, with 13 bases in between. In germline, CDR1 is MGHRA, CDR2 YSYEKL. DNA of the CDR3: TGCGCCAGCAGACCCACGAGGGGGAATGAGCAGTTCTTC. Its protein is CASRPTRGNEQFF.

The rearrangement uses TRBV14 and TRBJ1-1; 7 bases are a match to TRBD1. J lost 0 bases, V lost 6 bases, and 10 bases had no gene match. Germline V gene data show CDR1 as SGHDN and CDR2 as FVKESK. The length of the CDR3 is 16 residues. The CDR3 spells CASRLRTGTMNTEAFF. CDR3 nucleotides: TGTGCCAGCAGACTTCGGACAGGTACGATGAACACTGAAGCTTTCTTT.

CDR3 amino acids: CASSFGRGQQPQHF. As DNA, the CDR3 is TGTGCCAGCAGCTTCGGCAGGGGTCAACAGCCCCAGCATTTT. The chain recombines TRBV11-2 with TRBJ1-5, with D possibly TRBD1 on 6 matching bases. There are 14 residues in the CDR3. V was shortened by 3 bases and J by 7 bases, with 13 bases between the two germline ends. Germline V gene sequence: CDR1 SGHAT, CDR2 FQNNGV.